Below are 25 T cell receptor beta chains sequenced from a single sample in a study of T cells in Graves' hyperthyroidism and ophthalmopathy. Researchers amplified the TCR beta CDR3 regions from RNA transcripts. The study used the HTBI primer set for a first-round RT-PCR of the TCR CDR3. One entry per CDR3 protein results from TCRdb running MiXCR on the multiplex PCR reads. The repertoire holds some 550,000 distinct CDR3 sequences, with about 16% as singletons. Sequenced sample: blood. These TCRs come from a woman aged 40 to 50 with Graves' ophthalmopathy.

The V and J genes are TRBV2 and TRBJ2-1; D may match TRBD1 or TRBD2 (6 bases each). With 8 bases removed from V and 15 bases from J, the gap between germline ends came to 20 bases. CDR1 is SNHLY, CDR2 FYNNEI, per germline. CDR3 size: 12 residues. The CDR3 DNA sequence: TGTGCCAGCGCCTCCGAAGGGGGAGGACCGTTCTTC. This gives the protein CASASEGGGPFF. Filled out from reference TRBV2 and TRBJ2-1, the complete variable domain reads EPEVTQTPSHQVTQMGQEVILRCVPISNHLYFYWYRQILGQKVEFLVSFYNNEISEKSEIFDDQFSVERPDGSNFTLKIRSTKLEDSAMYFCASASEGGGPFFGPGTRLTVL.

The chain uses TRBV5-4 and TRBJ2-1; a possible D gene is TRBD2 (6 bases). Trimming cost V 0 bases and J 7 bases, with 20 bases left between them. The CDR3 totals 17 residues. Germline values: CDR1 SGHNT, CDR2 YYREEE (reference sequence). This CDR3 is CASSLVYQRAFWNEQFF. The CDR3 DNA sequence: TGTGCCAGCAGCTTGGTATATCAGCGGGCATTCTGGAATGAGCAGTTCTTC. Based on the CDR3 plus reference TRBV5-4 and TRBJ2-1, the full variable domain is ETGVTQSPTHLIKTRGQQVTLRCSSQSGHNTVSWYQQALGQGPQFIFQYYREEENGRGNFPPRFSGLQFPNYSSELNVNALELDDSALYLCASSLVYQRAFWNEQFFGPGTRLTVL.

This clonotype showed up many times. The CDR3 DNA is TGTGCCAGCAGCCCCGACAGGGTCACCTACGAGCAGTACTTC. Amino acids: CASSPDRVTYEQYF. The chain links TRBV7-9 to TRBJ2-7; TRBD1 aligns across 7 bases. Germline loops: CDR1 SEHNR, CDR2 FQNEAQ (reference sequence). V was clipped by 5 bases and J by 2 bases; unmatched bases: 6. CDR3 length: 14 residues.

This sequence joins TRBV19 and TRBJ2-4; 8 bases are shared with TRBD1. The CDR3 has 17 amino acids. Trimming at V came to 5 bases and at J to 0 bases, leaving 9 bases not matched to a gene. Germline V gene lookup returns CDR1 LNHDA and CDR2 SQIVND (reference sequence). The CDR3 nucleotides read TGTGCCAGTAGTCCATCCGGACAGGGTTCAGCCAAAAACATTCAGTACTTC. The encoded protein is CASSPSGQGSAKNIQYF.

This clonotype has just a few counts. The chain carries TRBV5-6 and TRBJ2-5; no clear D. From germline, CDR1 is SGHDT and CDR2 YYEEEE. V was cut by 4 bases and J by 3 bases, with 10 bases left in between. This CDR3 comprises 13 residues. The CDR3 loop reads CASSLDAEETQYF. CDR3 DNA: TGTGCCAGCAGCCTGGATGCAGAAGAGACCCAGTACTTC.

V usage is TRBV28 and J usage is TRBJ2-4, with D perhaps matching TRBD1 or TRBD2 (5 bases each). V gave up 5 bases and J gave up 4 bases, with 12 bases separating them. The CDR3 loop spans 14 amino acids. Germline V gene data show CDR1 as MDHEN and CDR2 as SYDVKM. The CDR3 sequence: CASSPRDRKNIQYF. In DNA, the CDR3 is TGTGCCAGCAGTCCGAGGGACCGTAAAAACATTCAGTACTTC.

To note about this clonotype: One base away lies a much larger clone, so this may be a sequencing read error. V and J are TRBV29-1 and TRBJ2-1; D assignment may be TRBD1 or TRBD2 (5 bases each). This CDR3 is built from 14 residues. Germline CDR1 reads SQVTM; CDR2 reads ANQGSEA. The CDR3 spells CSATRGVAYNEQLF. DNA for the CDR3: TGCAGCGCTACCAGAGGGGTGGCCTACAATGAGCAGCTCTTC.

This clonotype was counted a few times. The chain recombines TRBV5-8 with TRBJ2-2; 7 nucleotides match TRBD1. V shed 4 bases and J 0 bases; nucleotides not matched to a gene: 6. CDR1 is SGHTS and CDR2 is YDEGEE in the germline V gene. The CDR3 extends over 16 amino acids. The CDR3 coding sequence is TGTGCCAGCAGCCCCGGACAGGCCCCGAACACCGGGGAGCTGTTTTTT. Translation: CASSPGQAPNTGELFF.

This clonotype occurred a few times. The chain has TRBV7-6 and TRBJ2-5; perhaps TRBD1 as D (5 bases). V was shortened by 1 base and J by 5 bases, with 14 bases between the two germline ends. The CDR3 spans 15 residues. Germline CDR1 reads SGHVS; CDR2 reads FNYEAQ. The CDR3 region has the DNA TGTGCCAGCAGCTTAGATTTTTCAGGGCGGGAGACCCAGTACTTC. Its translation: CASSLDFSGRETQYF.

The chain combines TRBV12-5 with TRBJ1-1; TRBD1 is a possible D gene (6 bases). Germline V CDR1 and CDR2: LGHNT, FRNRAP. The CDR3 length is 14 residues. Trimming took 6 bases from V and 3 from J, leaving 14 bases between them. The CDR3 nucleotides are TGTGCTAGTGGAAACGACAGGCGATACACTGAAGCTTTCTTT. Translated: CASGNDRRYTEAFF.

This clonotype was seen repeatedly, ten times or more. The CDR3 spells CASSLGSGGGYTQYF. The CDR3, as DNA: TGTGCCAGCAGCTTGGGGAGCGGGGGCGGGTATACGCAGTATTTT. The V call is TRBV7-3, the J call TRBJ2-3, with 8 bases that match TRBD2. The CDR3 has 15 amino acids. With 3 bases clipped from V and 7 bases from J, the junction kept 9 bases outside the gene matches. The germline V gene has CDR1 SGHTA and CDR2 FQGTGA. Supplemented by reference TRBV7-3 and TRBJ2-3, the full variable domain reads GAGVSQTPSNKVTEKGKYVELRCDPISGHTALYWYRQSLGQGPEFLIYFQGTGAADDSGLPNDRFFAVRPEGSVSTLKIQRTERGDSAVYLCASSLGSGGGYTQYFGPGTRLTVL.

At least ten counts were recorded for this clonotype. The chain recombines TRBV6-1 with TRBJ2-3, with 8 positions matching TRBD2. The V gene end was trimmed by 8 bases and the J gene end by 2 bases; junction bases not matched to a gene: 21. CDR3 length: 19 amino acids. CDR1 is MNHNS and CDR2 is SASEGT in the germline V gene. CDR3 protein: CASSDQLPGLVSTTDTQYF. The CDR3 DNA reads TGTGCCAGCTCTGATCAACTCCCGGGACTAGTGTCGACCACAGATACGCAGTATTTT.

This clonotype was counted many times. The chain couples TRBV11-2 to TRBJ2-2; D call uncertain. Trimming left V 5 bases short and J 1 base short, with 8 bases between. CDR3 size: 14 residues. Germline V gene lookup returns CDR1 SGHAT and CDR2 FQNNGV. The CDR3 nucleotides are TGTGCCAGCAGCCCTAGAAGGAACACCGGGGAGCTGTTTTTT. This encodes CASSPRRNTGELFF.

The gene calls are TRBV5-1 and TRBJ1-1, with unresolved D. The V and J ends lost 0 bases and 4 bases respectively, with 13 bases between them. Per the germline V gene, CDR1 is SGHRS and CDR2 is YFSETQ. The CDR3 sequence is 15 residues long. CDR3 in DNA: TGCGCCAGCAGCTTGGGTCAGGTATTCGGCACTGAAGCTTTCTTT. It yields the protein CASSLGQVFGTEAFF.

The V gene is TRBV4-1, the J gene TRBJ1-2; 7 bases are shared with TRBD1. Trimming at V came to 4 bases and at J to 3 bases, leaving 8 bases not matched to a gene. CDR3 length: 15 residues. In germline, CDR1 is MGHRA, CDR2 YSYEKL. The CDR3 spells CASSLETGSDYGYTF. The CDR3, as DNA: TGCGCCAGCAGCCTAGAGACAGGGTCGGACTATGGCTACACCTTC.

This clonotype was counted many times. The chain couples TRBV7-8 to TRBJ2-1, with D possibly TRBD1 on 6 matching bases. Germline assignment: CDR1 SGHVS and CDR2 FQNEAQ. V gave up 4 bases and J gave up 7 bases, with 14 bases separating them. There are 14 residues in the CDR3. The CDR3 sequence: CASSSALRGNEQFF. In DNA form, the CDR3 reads TGTGCCAGCAGCTCCGCTCTCAGGGGAAATGAGCAGTTCTTC.

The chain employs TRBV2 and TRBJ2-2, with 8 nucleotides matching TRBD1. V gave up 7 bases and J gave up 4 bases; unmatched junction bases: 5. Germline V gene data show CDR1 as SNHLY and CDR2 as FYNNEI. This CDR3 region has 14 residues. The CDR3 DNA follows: TGTGCCAGCAATCTGGACAGGGTCACCGGGGAGCTGTTTTTT. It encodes CASNLDRVTGELFF.

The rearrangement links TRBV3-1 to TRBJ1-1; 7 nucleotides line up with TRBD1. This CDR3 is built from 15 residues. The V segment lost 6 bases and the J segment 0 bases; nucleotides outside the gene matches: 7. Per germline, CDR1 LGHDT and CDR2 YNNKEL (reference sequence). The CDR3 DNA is TGTGCCAGCAGTCCCGACGGACAGGTGAACACTGAAGCTTTCTTT. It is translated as CASSPDGQVNTEAFF.

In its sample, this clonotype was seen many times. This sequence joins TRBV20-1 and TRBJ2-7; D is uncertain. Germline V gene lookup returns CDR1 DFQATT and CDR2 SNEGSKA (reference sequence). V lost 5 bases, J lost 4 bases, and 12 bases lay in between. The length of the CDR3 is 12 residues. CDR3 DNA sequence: TGCAGTGCTGCTCTTGACACATACGAGCAGTACTTC. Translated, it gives CSAALDTYEQYF.

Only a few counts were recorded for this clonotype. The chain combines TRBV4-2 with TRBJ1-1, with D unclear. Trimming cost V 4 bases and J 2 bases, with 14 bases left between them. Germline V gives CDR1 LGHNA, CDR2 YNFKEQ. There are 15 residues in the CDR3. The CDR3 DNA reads TGTGCCAGCAGCCGGAACTTAGGCCTCAACACTGAAGCTTTCTTT. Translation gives CASSRNLGLNTEAFF.

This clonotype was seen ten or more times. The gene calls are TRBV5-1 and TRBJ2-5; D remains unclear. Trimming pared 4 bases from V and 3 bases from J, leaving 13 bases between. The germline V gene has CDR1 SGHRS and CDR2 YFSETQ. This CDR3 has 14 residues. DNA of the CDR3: TGCGCCAGCAGCCCCAGAGCGAAAGAAGAGACCCAGTACTTC. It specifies CASSPRAKEETQYF.

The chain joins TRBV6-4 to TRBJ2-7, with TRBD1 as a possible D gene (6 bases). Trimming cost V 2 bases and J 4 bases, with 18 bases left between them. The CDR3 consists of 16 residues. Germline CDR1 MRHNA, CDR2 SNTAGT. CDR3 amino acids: CASSDGSGVFQYEQYF. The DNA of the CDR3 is TGTGCCAGCAGTGACGGGTCAGGGGTTTTTCAGTACGAGCAGTACTTC.

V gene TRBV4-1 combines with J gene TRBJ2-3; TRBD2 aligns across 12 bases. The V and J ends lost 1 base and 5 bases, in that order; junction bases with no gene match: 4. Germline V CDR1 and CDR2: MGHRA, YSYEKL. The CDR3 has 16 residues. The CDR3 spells CASSQVSSGGVDTQYF. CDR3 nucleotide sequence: TGCGCCAGCAGCCAAGTTTCTAGCGGGGGGGTAGATACGCAGTATTTT.

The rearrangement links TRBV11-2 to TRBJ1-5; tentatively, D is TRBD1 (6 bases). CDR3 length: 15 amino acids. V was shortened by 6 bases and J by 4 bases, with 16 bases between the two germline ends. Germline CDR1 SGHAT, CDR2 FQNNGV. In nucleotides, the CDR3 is TGTGCCAGCAGGGACAGAGCCGAATATAATCAGCCCCAGCATTTT. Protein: CASRDRAEYNQPQHF.

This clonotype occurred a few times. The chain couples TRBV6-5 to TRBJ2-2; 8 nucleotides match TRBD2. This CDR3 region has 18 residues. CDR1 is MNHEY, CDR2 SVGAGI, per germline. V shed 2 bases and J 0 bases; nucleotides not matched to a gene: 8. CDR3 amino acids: CASSYRGSGVANTGELFF. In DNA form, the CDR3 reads TGTGCCAGCAGTTACCGGGGTAGCGGGGTCGCGAACACCGGGGAGCTGTTTTTT.